Listed below are T cell receptor beta chains from one sample, sequenced in a study of shared clonotypes between healthy human individuals. The data were produced by immunoSEQ multiplex PCR, yet TCRdb's version contains in-frame clones alone and is incomplete. The sample carries some 2.4 million clones, 80% to 95% recorded once. The specimen was naive CD4+ T cells from PBMCs. These receptors were collected from a man younger than 30 in good health. Some clones in this sample may be carry-over from other donors' samples. The CDR3 runs from the conserved cysteine through the conserved F or W. The order of the fields is J gene, V gene, clone size, CDR3 length, D gene, CDR3 DNA, CDR3 protein. D genes are given only for firm matches. The size entry is marked missing in some rows and otherwise reads once, few, many or a size class.

j_gene: TRBJ1-1
v_gene: TRBV6-5
abundance: .
len: 11
d_gene: .
CDR3nt: TGTGCCAGCAGTTTCCCCACTGAAGCTTTCTTT
CDR3aa: CASSFPTEAFF

j_gene: TRBJ1-1
v_gene: TRBV30
abundance: .
len: 12
d_gene: .
CDR3nt: TGTGCCTGGAGTCGCGGTGGCACTGAAGCTTTCTTT
CDR3aa: CAWSRGGTEAFF

j_gene: TRBJ2-5
v_gene: TRBV7-9
abundance: .
len: 12
d_gene: .
CDR3nt: TGTGCCAGCAGCTTTGGAGGGGAGACCCAGTACTTC
CDR3aa: CASSFGGETQYF

j_gene: TRBJ1-3
v_gene: TRBV7-7
abundance: .
len: 15
d_gene: .
CDR3nt: TGTGCCAGCAGCTTAGGTTCCGGCTATGGAAACACCATATATTTT
CDR3aa: CASSLGSGYGNTIYF

j_gene: TRBJ1-4
v_gene: TRBV9
abundance: .
len: 17
d_gene: .
CDR3nt: TGTGCCAGCAGCGCCCCCCGGTTTGCTGGGGAGGTGGAAAAACTGTTTTTT
CDR3aa: CASSAPRFAGEVEKLFF

j_gene: TRBJ2-5
v_gene: TRBV28
abundance: .
len: 15
d_gene: TRBD2
CDR3nt: TGTGCCAGCAGTTGGGCGGGGGGGATCCAAGAGACCCAGTACTTC
CDR3aa: CASSWAGGIQETQYF

j_gene: TRBJ2-5
v_gene: TRBV6-5
abundance: .
len: 15
d_gene: .
CDR3nt: TGTGCCAGCAAAGAACGGTGGGCCTTAAAAGAGACCCAGTACTTC
CDR3aa: CASKERWALKETQYF

j_gene: TRBJ2-7
v_gene: TRBV28
abundance: .
len: 14
d_gene: .
CDR3nt: TGTGCCAGCAGTTTAGGGGCCGTAGGCTACGAGCAGTACTTC
CDR3aa: CASSLGAVGYEQYF

j_gene: TRBJ2-7
v_gene: TRBV2
abundance: .
len: 14
d_gene: .
CDR3nt: TGTGCCAGCAGCCGGGACACCCGATCCTACGAGCAGTACTTC
CDR3aa: CASSRDTRSYEQYF

j_gene: TRBJ2-4
v_gene: TRBV28
abundance: .
len: 14
d_gene: .
CDR3nt: TGTGCCAGCAGTGCCCGGGTCCTCAAAAACATTCAGTACTTC
CDR3aa: CASSARVLKNIQYF

j_gene: TRBJ1-5
v_gene: TRBV6-5
abundance: .
len: 15
d_gene: .
CDR3nt: TGTGCCAGCAGTTACTCGGCGGGACTCAATCAGCCCCAGCATTTT
CDR3aa: CASSYSAGLNQPQHF

j_gene: TRBJ2-7
v_gene: TRBV5-5
abundance: .
len: 14
d_gene: TRBD2
CDR3nt: TGTGCCAGCAGCTTGGGGCGGGAGAGAAACGAGCAGTACTTC
CDR3aa: CASSLGRERNEQYF

j_gene: TRBJ1-2
v_gene: TRBV20-1
abundance: .
len: 10
d_gene: .
CDR3nt: TGCAGTGCTGGACGGGGTGGCTACACCTTC
CDR3aa: CSAGRGGYTF

j_gene: TRBJ2-1
v_gene: TRBV29-1
abundance: .
len: 13
d_gene: .
CDR3nt: TGCAGCGTTGTACTAGCTTACTACAATGAGCAGTTCTTC
CDR3aa: CSVVLAYYNEQFF

j_gene: TRBJ1-2
v_gene: TRBV28
abundance: .
len: 14
d_gene: TRBD1
CDR3nt: TGTGCCAGCAGTATCCGACAGGGATACTATGGCTACACCTTC
CDR3aa: CASSIRQGYYGYTF

j_gene: TRBJ1-6
v_gene: TRBV29-1
abundance: .
len: 16
d_gene: TRBD1
CDR3nt: TGCAGCGCACGAACCGGGACAGCGGGCGGGAATTCACCCCTCCACTTT
CDR3aa: CSARTGTAGGNSPLHF

j_gene: TRBJ2-2
v_gene: TRBV6-6
abundance: .
len: 16
d_gene: .
CDR3nt: TGTGCCAGCATTATGGGGGTCCGGGAGCCCCCCGGGGAGCTGTTTTTT
CDR3aa: CASIMGVREPPGELFF

j_gene: TRBJ1-2
v_gene: TRBV25-1
abundance: .
len: 16
d_gene: TRBD1
CDR3nt: TGTGCCAGCAGTGAATACCAGACAGGGGGGGAGAGTGGCTACACCTTC
CDR3aa: CASSEYQTGGESGYTF

j_gene: TRBJ1-1
v_gene: TRBV2
abundance: .
len: 13
d_gene: .
CDR3nt: TGTGCCAGCCGACGGATCCAGAACACTGAAGCTTTCTTT
CDR3aa: CASRRIQNTEAFF

j_gene: TRBJ2-1
v_gene: TRBV5-1
abundance: .
len: 15
d_gene: TRBD2
CDR3nt: TGCGCCAGCAGCTTGGAGGCGGGAGGCCTGAATGAGCAGTTCTTC
CDR3aa: CASSLEAGGLNEQFF

j_gene: TRBJ2-5
v_gene: TRBV6-5
abundance: .
len: 12
d_gene: .
CDR3nt: TGTGCCAGCCGGGACCGCGGGGAGACCCAGTACTTC
CDR3aa: CASRDRGETQYF

j_gene: TRBJ2-1
v_gene: TRBV7-7
abundance: .
len: 13
d_gene: .
CDR3nt: TGTGCCAGCAGCTTAGCCATTAATCGTCAGCAGTTCTTC
CDR3aa: CASSLAINRQQFF

j_gene: TRBJ1-3
v_gene: TRBV7-2
abundance: .
len: 14
d_gene: .
CDR3nt: TGTGCCAGTGAAGTAGGGCCCTCTGGAAACACCATATATTTT
CDR3aa: CASEVGPSGNTIYF

j_gene: TRBJ1-1
v_gene: TRBV18
abundance: .
len: 14
d_gene: TRBD1
CDR3nt: TGTGCCAGCTCACCCGGGACAGTGAACACTGAAGCTTTCTTT
CDR3aa: CASSPGTVNTEAFF

j_gene: TRBJ2-3
v_gene: TRBV7-8
abundance: .
len: 15
d_gene: TRBD2
CDR3nt: TGTGCCAGCAGCCACGGGACTAGCGGGACTAAAGCGCAGTATTTT
CDR3aa: CASSHGTSGTKAQYF

j_gene: TRBJ2-3
v_gene: TRBV27
abundance: .
len: 14
d_gene: .
CDR3nt: TGTGCCAGCACCACCCAAGGAGGAACAGATACGCAGTATTTT
CDR3aa: CASTTQGGTDTQYF

j_gene: TRBJ2-5
v_gene: TRBV5-4
abundance: once
len: 17
d_gene: TRBD2
CDR3nt: TGTGCCAGCAGCTTGGCCCCTACGGGAGGGCCGGAAAAGACCCAGTACTTC
CDR3aa: CASSLAPTGGPEKTQYF

j_gene: TRBJ1-5
v_gene: TRBV5-5
abundance: .
len: 17
d_gene: .
CDR3nt: TGTGCCAGCAGCTGGGCCCCTAGCTGGACTCAACATCAGCCCCAGCATTTT
CDR3aa: CASSWAPSWTQHQPQHF

j_gene: TRBJ1-2
v_gene: TRBV27
abundance: .
len: 14
d_gene: .
CDR3nt: TGTGCCAGCAGCCTCCAACCAGAATTCAATGGCTACACCTTC
CDR3aa: CASSLQPEFNGYTF

j_gene: TRBJ2-3
v_gene: TRBV2
abundance: .
len: 14
d_gene: .
CDR3nt: TGTGCCAGCAACCCGGACTCCCGCACAGATACGCAGTATTTT
CDR3aa: CASNPDSRTDTQYF

j_gene: TRBJ2-1
v_gene: TRBV5-8
abundance: .
len: 17
d_gene: .
CDR3nt: TGTGCCAGCAGCTTGCCCTGGGCTCAAAGCTCCTACAATGAGCAGTTCTTC
CDR3aa: CASSLPWAQSSYNEQFF

j_gene: TRBJ1-1
v_gene: TRBV11-1
abundance: .
len: 17
d_gene: .
CDR3nt: TGTGCCAGCAGCCTAAACTCCGCGGGCTCGGGGAACACTGAAGCTTTCTTT
CDR3aa: CASSLNSAGSGNTEAFF

j_gene: TRBJ2-1
v_gene: TRBV19
abundance: .
len: 12
d_gene: TRBD2
CDR3nt: TGTGCCAGTAGTATAAAAGCGGGACAGCAGTTCTTC
CDR3aa: CASSIKAGQQFF

j_gene: TRBJ1-1
v_gene: TRBV28
abundance: .
len: 17
d_gene: .
CDR3nt: TGTGCCAGCAGTTCGAACCCGGGGGCGGGTCAAGGGCCTGAAGCTTTCTTT
CDR3aa: CASSSNPGAGQGPEAFF

j_gene: TRBJ2-3
v_gene: TRBV6-4
abundance: .
len: 17
d_gene: .
CDR3nt: TGTGCCAGCAGTCCCGGGTGGGGCGGGAAGGTTGCAGATACGCAGTATTTT
CDR3aa: CASSPGWGGKVADTQYF

j_gene: TRBJ2-7
v_gene: TRBV11-2
abundance: .
len: 14
d_gene: .
CDR3nt: TGTGCCAGCAGCTTAAGGCACACTGCCTACGAGCAGTACTTC
CDR3aa: CASSLRHTAYEQYF

j_gene: TRBJ2-1
v_gene: TRBV6-5
abundance: .
len: 16
d_gene: TRBD2
CDR3nt: TGTGCCAGCAGTTTAAATAGCGGGAGGCCCTACAATGAGCAGTTCTTC
CDR3aa: CASSLNSGRPYNEQFF

j_gene: TRBJ2-3
v_gene: TRBV7-8
abundance: .
len: 15
d_gene: TRBD2
CDR3nt: TGTGCCAGCAGCTTTCTAGCGGGACTCACAGATACGCAGTATTTT
CDR3aa: CASSFLAGLTDTQYF

j_gene: TRBJ2-2
v_gene: TRBV27
abundance: .
len: 16
d_gene: .
CDR3nt: TGTGCCACCCGATTATACCGGGACCCCAACACCGGGGAGCTGTTTTTT
CDR3aa: CATRLYRDPNTGELFF

j_gene: TRBJ1-1
v_gene: TRBV7-3
abundance: few
len: 13
d_gene: .
CDR3nt: TGTGCCAGCAGCTTGGAATTGGGGACTGAAGCTTTCTTT
CDR3aa: CASSLELGTEAFF

j_gene: TRBJ2-4
v_gene: TRBV27
abundance: .
len: 19
d_gene: TRBD1
CDR3nt: TGTGCCAGCAGTTTGCCGGACAGGGGGGAAAGGAACGACAAAAACATTCAGTACTTC
CDR3aa: CASSLPDRGERNDKNIQYF

j_gene: TRBJ2-7
v_gene: TRBV5-1
abundance: .
len: 15
d_gene: TRBD2
CDR3nt: TGCGCCAGCAGCCGATTAGCGGGTTCAACCTACGAGCAGTACTTC
CDR3aa: CASSRLAGSTYEQYF

j_gene: TRBJ2-7
v_gene: TRBV4-1
abundance: .
len: 15
d_gene: .
CDR3nt: TGCGCCAGCAGCCCAGCGGGACAGACTTCCTACGAGCAGTACTTC
CDR3aa: CASSPAGQTSYEQYF

j_gene: TRBJ2-6
v_gene: TRBV18
abundance: .
len: 15
d_gene: .
CDR3nt: TGTGCCAGCTCACCTGGGGGCTCTGGGGCCAACGTCCTGACTTTC
CDR3aa: CASSPGGSGANVLTF

j_gene: TRBJ2-2
v_gene: TRBV5-4
abundance: .
len: 16
d_gene: .
CDR3nt: TGTGCCAGCAGCTTGTCACTGTCAGACTTCGCCGGGGAGCTGTTTTTT
CDR3aa: CASSLSLSDFAGELFF

j_gene: TRBJ2-7
v_gene: TRBV28
abundance: .
len: 11
d_gene: .
CDR3nt: TGTGCCAGCAAGGCTAGTGCCGAGCAGTACTTC
CDR3aa: CASKASAEQYF

j_gene: TRBJ2-7
v_gene: TRBV30
abundance: .
len: 10
d_gene: .
CDR3nt: TGTGCCGCGGGGTCGGGCAGGAAGTACTTC
CDR3aa: CAAGSGRKYF

j_gene: TRBJ1-2
v_gene: TRBV4-3
abundance: .
len: 14
d_gene: .
CDR3nt: TGCGCCAGCAGCCGCAGGGTACGGTACTATGGCTACACCTTC
CDR3aa: CASSRRVRYYGYTF

j_gene: TRBJ1-5
v_gene: TRBV30
abundance: few
len: 14
d_gene: .
CDR3nt: TGTGCCTGGAGCACAGGGACGACTGGTCAGCCCCAGCATTTT
CDR3aa: CAWSTGTTGQPQHF

j_gene: TRBJ2-3
v_gene: TRBV4-1
abundance: .
len: 16
d_gene: .
CDR3nt: TGCGCCAGCAGCCTAAGAGTAGCTCAAAACACAGATACGCAGTATTTT
CDR3aa: CASSLRVAQNTDTQYF

j_gene: TRBJ1-5
v_gene: TRBV6-6
abundance: .
len: 15
d_gene: TRBD1
CDR3nt: TGTGCCAGCAGTTACCCCGCAGGGGGCTCTCAGCCCCAGCATTTT
CDR3aa: CASSYPAGGSQPQHF

j_gene: TRBJ1-2
v_gene: TRBV28
abundance: .
len: 16
d_gene: TRBD1
CDR3nt: TGTGCCAGCAATAATTTACAGGGGGCCCAAGTATATGGCTACACCTTC
CDR3aa: CASNNLQGAQVYGYTF